This T cell receptor beta chain was retrieved from a study of cytomegalovirus exposure and HLA in healthy donors (TCRdb year 2017). Notes on the research overall: An earlier analysis of 587 of the donors reported about 280 Gb of sequence data and 95 million to 130 million unique TCR beta sequences obtained from some 200 million T cells. Approximately 300 gigabases of sequencing data and around 88 million unique TCR sequences made up an early release that covered 500 to 650 HLA-typed donors. Of the roughly 400 genotyped donors, 65% to 90% fell in the genetic ancestry cluster associated with self-reported Caucasian donors. The study was designed to test whether signatures of past pathogen exposure could be identified by cataloging public T cell receptors. The T cell repertoires of 550 to 850 subjects were profiled by immunosequencing and related to cytomegalovirus serostatus. A separate validation cohort of approximately 120 different subjects was used in addition to the approximately 700-subject first cohort. High-throughput TCR immunosequencing, statistical association of individual TCRs with disease status, and machine learning were combined to predict cytomegalovirus infection status. To study patterns of TCR occurrence, a later analysis re-analyzed previously published TCR beta repertoires from 700 or so donors and added high-resolution HLA genotyping. Rather than using new phenotypic data, the later analysis identified candidate immune exposures from TCR beta sequences and from how often those sequences occurred across donors. An earlier analysis of some 500 of the donors applied high-throughput TCR beta sequencing to assess whether each TCR beta V gene segment acted as functional or pseudogenic. Alongside the repertoire data, information on donor age, sex, ethnicity and CMV serostatus was compiled. A later genetic analysis used genome-wide SNP genotypes for about 60% of the roughly 700 donors, treating that subset as a discovery cohort. Every discovery cohort repertoire had been produced on one sequencing platform. HLA typing included class I and class II loci at four-digit resolution. Typing coverage varied by locus: roughly 629-640 donors for A, B, C, DRB1 and DQB1; approximately 520 for DQA1; some 610 for DPA1; around 450 for DPB1. Because of strong linkage in the cohort, four to six DR-DQ haplotypes were treated as single units for association and clustering. Across 300 to 500 genotyped donors of the cohort, an average of 235,054 unique TCR beta nucleotide sequences per donor were sequenced, and roughly 20% of those sequences were non-productive. The study at large found these results: When HLA alleles, especially DR and DQ, strongly co-occurred, TCR associations were difficult to assign to individual alleles. According to the authors, the approach could potentially be generalized to other disease states and immunological phenotypes. Three of the identified cytomegalovirus-associated TCR beta chains were confirmed in vitro to be specific for cytomegalovirus antigens. The earlier analysis of nearly 600 of the donors excluded seventeen rarely observed V segments, including chromosome 9 orphons, because counts were too low. A further reported finding was that TCR beta sequences accurately predicted the HLA-A and HLA-B alleles for most subjects in the first cohort. The study listed around 160 TCR beta chains as associated with cytomegalovirus. According to a later analysis, TCR association rates differed among HLA loci, with DRB1 alleles showing the most associated TCRs and HLA-C alleles showing the fewest. A later genetic analysis associated a missense DCLRE1C variant with V-gene and J-gene trimming of TCR beta chains, and an independent cohort replicated the association. A later analysis associated about 16,000 TCR beta sequences with specific HLA alleles at a false discovery rate of 0.05. The cohort was sequenced for TCR beta chains only, and without alpha or paired-chain data the features that could be detected were limited. Most TCR sequences were observed very rarely across donors, whereas some public TCRs were present in many individuals. Immune exposure information for the cohort was limited to CMV serostatus. A later analysis reported that several top co-occurrence clusters appeared linked to parvovirus B19, influenza, CMV and Epstein-Barr virus. Broadly in line with IMGT annotations, most TCR beta V segments showed up in productive rearrangements about 87% or about 30% of the time in an earlier analysis of approximately 600 of the donors. Compared with equally common non-associated chains, HLA-associated TCR beta chains in a later analysis were more clonally expanded and had lower generation probabilities. A later genetic analysis reported fewer N-insertions in productive TCRs among donors in an Asian-associated ancestry cluster than the roughly 700-donor mean. Sequencing depth was assumed to be roughly uniform across donors in the presence/absence analyses, though that assumption may not hold. A later analysis found that most CMV-associated TCR beta chains appeared HLA-restricted, with HLA associations seemingly driven largely by CMV exposure. The 87-base-pair reads could not distinguish some IMGT-functional V segments, including TRBV6-2 and TRBV6-3, so those segments were excluded. The classifier was reported to diagnose cytomegalovirus status with high specificity and sensitivity in both the original and validation cohorts. Linkage disequilibrium might explain the correlated functional status among segregating V segments, but an unknown experimental factor could not be excluded. HLA typing was unavailable for some donors at each locus, so association tests used only the typed subset. The sequencing pipeline was judged likely to have produced a cluster of highly shared sequence variants as a technical artifact.

V drops 1 base and J drops 1 base, leaving 14 bases in between. The CDR3 runs 16 residues from the cysteine to the phenylalanine. Only the CDR3 DNA stays, 48 bases, in frame from base 1. Sequences SEHNR (CDR1) and FQNEAQ (CDR2) are obtained from the germline V gene (reference sequence). In total, just over 650 healthy bone marrow donors made up the cohort. Cohort members were all nominally healthy when sampled, although unrecorded immune exposures were likely present. The donor was CMV seropositive and belonged to the group of about 290 seropositive cohort members. A peripheral blood sample was collected from each donor, and TCR beta sequencing was performed on peripheral blood mononuclear cells. The Qiagen DNeasy Blood Extraction Kit was used to extract genomic DNA from the blood cell samples. The library was produced with the immunoSEQ multiplex PCR assay. The multiplex PCR relied on a mix of 60 forward primers for TCR Vbeta segments and 13 reverse primers for TCR Jbeta segments. Amplification of the CDR3 region of rearranged TCR beta genes was performed with a multiplex PCR assay on genomic DNA. Amplified TCR beta libraries were sequenced as 87-base-pair reads on the Illumina HiSeq System. On the authors' methods: A later analysis tallied around 82 million unique TCR beta chains across the 600 to 700 repertoires, and 10 million to 11 million of those chains were shared by two or more donors. A nearest-neighbor algorithm error-corrected the raw reads and collapsed the reads into unique sequences, merging closely related sequences to remove PCR and sequencing errors. To assign V, D and J gene segments, CDR3 sequences were aligned to IMGT reference sequences. Each retained sequence needed at least a six-nucleotide match to both a V gene segment and a J gene segment. Rearrangements were classified as productive when the CDR3 lacked stop codons and remained in frame with V and J, and all other rearrangements were classified as non-productive. CDR3 was defined by IMGT convention, running from the second conserved V-encoded cysteine to the conserved J-encoded phenylalanine. In an earlier analysis of 550 to 650 of the donors, sequences lacking an unambiguous match to a single V gene segment were excluded. An earlier analysis of fewer than 750 of the donors called V segments functional above 56.7% productive rearrangements and segregating when the between-donor standard deviation exceeded 5%. A statistical classification framework was developed to diagnose cytomegalovirus status using the catalog of TCR beta chain sequences. A later analysis assigned V and J genes by comparing TCR nucleotide sequences with IMGT/GENE-DB human TR gene sequences. A later analysis assigned CDR3 sequences and most-parsimonious VDJ recombination scenarios with the TCRdist pipeline. In a later analysis, each TCR beta chain was defined by its CDR3 amino acid sequence together with its V-gene family, and reads without a unique V-gene family were excluded. As a way to deal with suspected cross-contamination and a sequencing artifact, a later analysis dropped nearly 600 nucleotide sequences that were highly shared and had low generation probability. A later analysis calculated a clonal expansion index for each public chain from normalized within-repertoire ranks of inferred template counts. Generation probabilities in a later analysis came from a VDJ recombination model fitted to out-of-frame rearrangements, and those results were checked against IGoR. Hypergeometric tests were used in a later analysis to score TCR-TCR, TCR-HLA and TCR-CMV co-occurrence, with a repertoire-size bias correction applied to the TCR pairs. A later analysis estimated false discovery rates by permuting HLA or CMV assignments 20 times. In a later analysis, co-occurring TCRs were grouped using DBSCAN, and TCRdist sequence similarity was added for clustering within HLA-allele-positive subsets. For co-occurrence clustering, repertoires with fewer than 30,000 or more than 120,000 public chains were excluded, along with roughly 5 repertoires with anomalous nucleotide sharing. TCRdb provides this immuneACCESS table in a form limited to in-frame rearrangements. Some clones are lacking; in checked studies, under half of them reflect an unresolved V gene, and why the rest are absent is not known. The V and J calls and the clone size are those of that table, but D and trimming were determined from the DNA. Within this sample are about 140,000 clones, with about 75% of them counted one time only. Jointly, the top ten make up approximately 10% of the sample.

As concerns this clone: It lacks a known antigen. Base qualities are not at hand, and no much larger clone is one base apart.

Recombination joined TRBV7-9 with TRBJ2-7; TRBD1 might be the D gene, on 5 matching bases. The sequenced sample was PBMCs. This TCR was sampled from a man between 18 and 29 years old in good health and CMV-seropositive. The DNA reads TGTGCCAGCAGCTTAGACCCCTGGGGCACGTCCTACGAGCAGTACTTC. Its protein is CASSLDPWGTSYEQYF.